These T cell receptor beta chains were read from a single sample in a study of technical replicates of blood from a handful of donors. Clones were sequenced by immunoSEQ multiplex PCR, and TCRdb holds only the in-frame ones, with some missing. The sample records around 84,000 clones, 95% to 98% being singletons. Source material: T cells isolated from PBMCs. The receptors derive from a human donor in good health. CDR3s include the opening cysteine and the closing phenylalanine or tryptophan. D genes are given only for firm matches. Only some rows state a clone size, as once, few, many or a class for expanded clones.

clone size	V gene	D gene	J gene	CDR3 DNA	CDR3 protein
-	TRBV5-8	-	TRBJ1-5	TGTGCCAGCAGCTCCCGGGAGCTCAATCAGCCCCAGCATTTT	CASSSRELNQPQHF
-	TRBV11-3	-	TRBJ2-5	TGTGCCAGCAGCTTAAGAGAAAATCTCGAGACCCAGTACTTC	CASSLRENLETQYF
-	TRBV7-9	TRBD1	TRBJ1-2	TGTGCCAGCAAGTTAGGACAGGGGGCTGGTGGCTACACCTTC	CASKLGQGAGGYTF
-	TRBV25-1	TRBD2	TRBJ2-1	TGTGCCAGCAGTAACCGGCTCGGGACTAGCGTCAATGAGCAGTTCTTC	CASSNRLGTSVNEQFF
-	TRBV6-1	TRBD1	TRBJ1-6	TGTGCCAGCAGGGGGGGGACAGGGAATTCACCCCTCCACTTT	CASRGGTGNSPLHF
-	TRBV6-6	-	TRBJ2-7	TGTGCCAGCAGTACCGGGAAGGACGAGCAGTACTTC	CASSTGKDEQYF
-	TRBV7-8	TRBD2	TRBJ2-7	TGTGCCAGCACCCCCCCTGGGGCGGGAGGGCGATACGAGCAGTACTTC	CASTPPGAGGRYEQYF
-	TRBV27	TRBD2	TRBJ2-7	TGTGCCAGCAGTACGAACATACCGGGACTAGTTTTTTACGAGCAGTACTTC	CASSTNIPGLVFYEQYF
-	TRBV4-1	-	TRBJ1-2	TGCGCCAGCAGCCCACCATCGGGTCCCCTCGGGGGATCTAACTATGGCTACACCTTC	CASSPPSGPLGGSNYGYTF
-	TRBV4-1	TRBD1	TRBJ2-2	TGCGCCAGCAGCCCCTTCGGACAGGGATACACCGGGGAGCTGTTTTTT	CASSPFGQGYTGELFF
-	TRBV21-1	-	TRBJ1-5	TGTGCCAGCAGGGGGGACAGGGGTGGACAGCCCCAGCATTTT	CASRGDRGGQPQHF
-	TRBV5-1	TRBD1	TRBJ2-7	TGCGCCAGCAGCCCGAAGCCCAGGGACAGGGTCTCCTACGAGCAGTACTTC	CASSPKPRDRVSYEQYF
-	TRBV27	TRBD1	TRBJ2-3	TGTGCCAGCAGTCCGATGACAGGGGGGGGACAAAATACGCAGTATTTT	CASSPMTGGGQNTQYF
-	TRBV18	-	TRBJ2-7	TGTGCCAGCTCACCCGGTAGGGGCCCCCTCTACGAGCAGTACTTC	CASSPGRGPLYEQYF
-	TRBV11-2	-	TRBJ1-5	TGTGCCAGCAGCCCCTCGAGGGGCAATCAGCCCCAGCATTTT	CASSPSRGNQPQHF
-	TRBV7-9	TRBD2	TRBJ2-7	TGTGCCAGCAGCTTAGGAACCGGGACTAGCGGCACCTACGAGCAGTACTTC	CASSLGTGTSGTYEQYF
-	TRBV5-1	TRBD1	TRBJ2-3	TGCGCCAGCAGCTTGGGGACAGGGTTGGGAGATACGCAGTATTTT	CASSLGTGLGDTQYF
-	TRBV7-3	-	TRBJ2-1	TGTGCCAGCAGCCCCAGGGGCTACAATGAGCAGTTCTTC	CASSPRGYNEQFF
-	TRBV5-4	TRBD2	TRBJ2-1	TGTGCCAGCAGCCCCAGGCGGGGGGGCCCTATTAACAATGAGCAGTTCTTC	CASSPRRGGPINNEQFF
-	TRBV6-5	-	TRBJ2-5	TGTGCCAGCAGTTACTCAGGGCAGGGCAGATGGGAGACCCAGTACTTC	CASSYSGQGRWETQYF
-	TRBV5-4	TRBD2	TRBJ2-3	TGTGCCAGCAGCCCCCGGGAGGGCGGAGGGTTCACAGATACGCAGTATTTT	CASSPREGGGFTDTQYF
-	TRBV29-1	TRBD1	TRBJ1-5	TGCAGCGTTGGCCCGGGACAGGGTCACAATCAGCCCCAGCATTTT	CSVGPGQGHNQPQHF
-	TRBV27	-	TRBJ2-1	TGTGCCAGCAGTTTCTCTAGCTCGGGCTATGAGCAGTTCTTC	CASSFSSSGYEQFF
-	TRBV4-1	-	TRBJ2-2	TGCGCCAGCAGCCATCCCGTCGGGGAGCTGTTTTTT	CASSHPVGELFF
-	TRBV10-3	TRBD1	TRBJ2-7	TGTGCCATCAGTGAGGTCGGGCAGGGGGAGAAGTACGAGCAGTACTTC	CAISEVGQGEKYEQYF
-	TRBV6-6	TRBD1	TRBJ2-3	TGTGCCAGCAGTTCCGGGACAGGGGCAGATACGCAGTATTTT	CASSSGTGADTQYF
-	TRBV5-4	TRBD1	TRBJ1-2	TGTTTTTCCAAGGGGGCCGGGACAGGGAACTATGGCTACACCTTC	CFSKGAGTGNYGYTF
-	TRBV10-3	-	TRBJ2-7	TGTGCCATTCAAGAACAGGGAACCTACGAGCAGTACTTC	CAIQEQGTYEQYF
-	TRBV4-1	-	TRBJ2-7	TGCGCCAGCAGCCAAGAGTCCAGTCACGAGCAGTACTTC	CASSQESSHEQYF
once	TRBV21-1	-	TRBJ2-1	TGTGCCACCTACGACAGGGGGCAGTTCTTC	CATYDRGQFF
-	TRBV14	TRBD2	TRBJ2-1	TGTGCCAGCAGCCAAGCACTCGCTTGGACTAGCGGGAATCAGGATGAGCAGTTCTTC	CASSQALAWTSGNQDEQFF
-	TRBV2	TRBD2	TRBJ2-7	TGTGCCAGCAGTGATTGGGTAGCGGGGGGCTACGAGCAGTACTTC	CASSDWVAGGYEQYF
-	TRBV11-3	TRBD2	TRBJ2-3	TGTGCCAGCAGCTTAGTTCCCAGCGGGGGGCCATCAGATACGCAGTATTTT	CASSLVPSGGPSDTQYF
-	TRBV6-1	-	TRBJ2-7	TGTGCCAGCAGCCCAGGGCAGTCCTACGAGCAGTACTTC	CASSPGQSYEQYF
-	TRBV6-5	-	TRBJ2-3	TGTGCCAGCAGTTACTCGACGGTAGCTCGCACAGATACGCAGTATTTT	CASSYSTVARTDTQYF
-	TRBV6-1	TRBD1	TRBJ1-2	TGTGCCAGCAGTGACGTCAGGACAGGGATCTATGGCTACACCTTC	CASSDVRTGIYGYTF
-	TRBV7-2	-	TRBJ1-5	TGTGCCAGCAGCTGGGAGGGGGGAGGGAACAATCAGCCCCAGCATTTT	CASSWEGGGNNQPQHF
-	TRBV5-8	TRBD1	TRBJ1-6	TGTGCCAGCAGCGCCGGGACAGGGATCTCCTATAATTCACCCCTCCACTTT	CASSAGTGISYNSPLHF
once	TRBV11-2	-	TRBJ1-2	TGTGCCAGCAGCTTATCGCGGGGCAAAGACTATGGCTACACCTTC	CASSLSRGKDYGYTF
-	TRBV10-1	-	TRBJ2-7	TGCGCCAGCAGATCCGCGTCAGGAGGCGAGCAGTACTTC	CASRSASGGEQYF
-	TRBV18	-	TRBJ1-1	TGTGCCAGCTCACCAGGAGTGCTTGGTGAAGCTTTCTTT	CASSPGVLGEAFF
-	TRBV7-6	-	TRBJ1-1	TGTGCCAGCAGCCAACAGACAGGAATGAACACTGAAGCTTTCTTT	CASSQQTGMNTEAFF
-	TRBV13	-	TRBJ1-2	TGTGCCAGCAGCAGAGGGGGGGGTAGGGACTATGGCTACACCTTC	CASSRGGGRDYGYTF
-	TRBV29-1	TRBD2	TRBJ2-1	TGCAGCGTTGGGGGCCCCCCGACTAGCCTCAATGAGCAGTTCTTC	CSVGGPPTSLNEQFF
-	TRBV28	TRBD1	TRBJ1-4	TGTGCCAGCAGTCCGGACAGGGGGGCTAGTGAAAAACTGTTTTTT	CASSPDRGASEKLFF
-	TRBV5-4	-	TRBJ2-7	TGTGCCAGCAGCTTCACTGGTGAGCAGTACTTC	CASSFTGEQYF
-	TRBV6-5	TRBD2	TRBJ2-7	TGTGCCAGCAGCCAGCGGGGGGGTATCCCCTACGAGCAGTACTTC	CASSQRGGIPYEQYF
-	TRBV5-1	-	TRBJ1-2	TGCGCCAGCAGCTTGGCTGACAGGATCTATGGCTACACCTTC	CASSLADRIYGYTF
-	TRBV5-1	-	TRBJ1-1	TGCGCCAGCAGTAGAGAAGTGAACACTGAAGCTTTCTTT	CASSREVNTEAFF
-	TRBV9	TRBD2	TRBJ2-5	TGTGCCAGCAGCGCGCCCCGACTAGCAGGGGAGACCCAGTACTTC	CASSAPRLAGETQYF
once	TRBV7-9	TRBD1	TRBJ1-1	TGTGCCAGCAGCCTTACCACAGGGGGAATGGAAGCTTTCTTT	CASSLTTGGMEAFF
-	TRBV19	-	TRBJ2-2	TGTGCCAGTAGGATACTAGTACCGGGTACCGGGGAGCTGTTTTTT	CASRILVPGTGELFF
-	TRBV5-4	-	TRBJ2-7	TGTGCCAGCAGCCCCAAGGGGGGGGTATCCTACGAGCAGTACTTC	CASSPKGGVSYEQYF
-	TRBV5-1	-	TRBJ1-1	TGCGCCAGCAGCTTGTCTCCTAATGAGAACACTGAAGCTTTCTTT	CASSLSPNENTEAFF